The T cell receptor beta chain under discussion was sequenced for a study of early T cells in non-severe SARS-CoV-2 infection. As for this clonotype: What it binds is not known.

Attachment of unique molecular identifiers was made to individual cDNA molecules. TCRdb reprocessed the 5' RACE reads with MiXCR, giving one entry per CDR3 protein. This sample carries approximately 52,000 distinct CDR3 sequences, 8% to 10% of them seen once, and the ten largest clones take approximately 4.6%. Study results and caveats: Using VDJdb, the matching emphasized anti-spike CD8 responses while missing private and CD4 specificities.

The CDR3 is made up of 12 amino acids. The chain has TRBV3-2 and TRBJ2-3; the D segment call TRBD2 is taken from the table without a DNA check. TRBV3-2 is designated a pseudogene. This clonotype originated in an adult who was a healthcare worker with PCR-confirmed SARS-CoV-2 infection or an uninfected control (not recorded which). Material for sequencing was whole blood. This chain's CDR3 is CASSQRGGTQYF. The CDR3, as DNA: TGTGCCAGCAGCCAGAGGGGAGGTACGCAGTATTTT.